Sequencing of this T cell receptor (beta chain) was carried out in a study of T cells in Graves' hyperthyroidism and ophthalmopathy. The diagnoses drew upon clinical symptoms, serum thyroxine and TRAb, thyroid ultrasound and orbital computed tomography. The CDR3 spans 11 residues. CDR1 and CDR2 (germline): SEHNR, FQNEAQ (reference sequence). With 6 bases removed from V and 11 bases from J, the gap between germline ends came to 13 bases. This clonotype was counted at least ten times. Its antigen is not known. The TCR beta CDR3 regions underwent amplification using RNA transcripts as the source. With the HTBI primer set, the TCR CDR3 went through a first round of RT-PCR. TCRdb analysed the multiplex PCR reads with MiXCR anew, one entry per CDR3 protein. The sample shows 750,000 to 950,000 distinct CDR3 sequences, 38% of them seen only once. General observations from the study: Expanded thyroid clonotypes (above 0.001) were mostly also found in blood.

Sample: blood. The TCR was taken from a man aged 18 to 30 with Graves' hyperthyroidism. The chain uses TRBV7-9 and TRBJ1-1; D unresolved. This chain's CDR3 is CASSSDPVAFF. The CDR3 nucleotides read TGTGCCAGCAGTTCAGACCCGGTGGCTTTCTTT.